What follows describes a single T cell receptor (beta chain). In its sample, this clone was seen once. The antigen it recognizes is unknown. No base qualities exist here, and no much larger clone lies one base off it. The sample is drawn from a study of T cell responses to AZD1222 COVID-19 vaccine (dated by TCRdb to the early 2020s). Looking at the study overall: Because spike-specific TCR depth and breadth did not differ between the two schedules, AZD1222 recipients who got a second dose at roughly 4 weeks were pooled with those who got a second dose at roughly 12 weeks. TCR sequencing covered over 230 trial participants: 200 to 220 given two doses of AZD1222 and 26 given two doses of MenACWY control vaccine. Trial participants were enrolled into age subgroups of 18-55, 56-69 and 70-plus years, which contained about 150, 27 and 61 TCR-sequenced participants, respectively. What the authors observed across the whole study: Reportedly, almost half of the unique spike-specific TCRs recognized epitopes lying outside the regions that are mutated in the B.1.351 and B.1.1.7 variants. The 56-69-year group was small, and its depth increase did not reach significance, likely because of low power. CD4 TCRs associated with the vaccine covered the entire spike protein, and the dominant responses were in regions 160-218 and 743-854. Because no day 14 peak-response samples were available, repertoires were characterized only after the peak T cell response. After two AZD1222 doses, both the breadth and the depth of spike-specific TCRs were significantly higher than at day 0 and than in MenACWY recipients. Conclusions about previously exposed vaccinees are limited, since just five to seven AZD1222 recipients were seropositive for SARS-CoV-2 at baseline. Participants were mostly white British and included more females than males, and it was suggested by the authors that clonal diversity may have been underestimated.

This specimen's time point label, interpreted: baseline before first vaccination. Samples from vaccinated people were obtained from the UK trials COV001 and COV002, which included a single-blind randomized controlled phase 2/3 trial of AZD1222 (ChAdOx1 nCoV-19) in healthy adults. For TCRbeta chain sequencing, PBMC samples from trial participants were taken at day 0 and at day 28 after the second dose. The CDR3 regions of human TCRbeta chains were subjected to immunosequencing. The source study handled its data this way. TCRs in the repertoires were matched against a reference library of SARS-CoV-2-specific TCRs that had been generated with the MIRA antigen-specificity platform. Breadth meant the fraction of unique TCRs that were SARS-CoV-2-associated, whereas depth meant the fraction of total T cells that were SARS-CoV-2-associated. Using the MIRA data, each spike-specific TCR was assigned both to the spike region to which the TCR was reactive and to a CD4 or CD8 class. Log10-transformed breadth and depth values were compared by one-way ANOVA with Sidak's multiple comparisons tests. Imported from immuneACCESS, the table was reduced by TCRdb to in-frame sequences with V and J called. These copies leave out some clones; in studies compared against another copy, an unresolved V gene accounts for under half, and the cause of the remainder is not known. The V and J calls and clone size are taken from that table; D and trimming were inferred from the DNA. This sample lists 200,000 or so clones; around 92% were detected once. About 10% of the sample is held by the ten biggest clonotypes.

The receptor was derived from an adult in good health. The input for sequencing was peripheral blood, taken on day 0 of AZD1222 vaccination.

The CDR3 in this case is CATSRDGATNEKLFF. In nucleotides, the sequence is TGTGCCACCAGCAGAGATGGAGCAACTAATGAAAAACTGTTTTTT. The rearranged chain carries TRBV15 and TRBJ1-4; no D segment can be confidently identified. CDR1 and CDR2 are drawn from the germline V gene (reference sequence): LNHNV, YYDKDF. The CDR3 measures 15 amino acids from cysteine to phenylalanine. Only the CDR3 part of the read is kept: 45 bases, read in frame from the first base. The junction carries 5 bases between V and J, which are trimmed by 0 bases and 0 bases respectively.